What follows are 29 T cell receptor beta chains derived from one specimen sequenced in a study of naive and memory T cell subsets. The beta constant-region primer was an equimolar mix of two oligonucleotides covering TRBC1 and TRBC2. TCRdb reprocessed the UMI-ligation and nested PCR reads via MiXCR and lists one record per CDR3 protein. Of tens of thousands of distinct CDR3 sequences in the sample, 13% were seen once. Sequenced material: effector memory CD4+ T cells from blood. Subset: effector memory, CD45RA- CD27-. The receptors shown here come from a human donor in good health.

This clonotype showed up many times. V usage is TRBV9 and J usage is TRBJ2-1, with TRBD2 matching over 13 bases. Germline V gene data show CDR1 as SGDLS and CDR2 as YYNGEE. The CDR3 runs to 15 residues. V shed 4 bases, J shed 7 bases, and the junction held 5 bases outside the gene matches. CDR3: CASSPRTSGSNEQFF. The CDR3 region has the DNA TGTGCCAGCAGCCCCCGGACTAGCGGGAGTAATGAGCAGTTCTTC.

The V call is TRBV5-6, the J call TRBJ2-7; TRBD2 is a possible D gene (5 bases). The germline V gene encodes CDR1 SGHDT and CDR2 YYEEEE. The CDR3 is made up of 14 amino acids. Deletions cut 4 bases from V and 1 base from J, with 12 bases between. The CDR3: CASSPEADSYEQYF. The CDR3 DNA reads as TGTGCCAGCAGCCCGGAAGCGGATTCCTACGAGCAGTACTTC.

This clonotype has only a few counts. This chain connects TRBV5-1 to TRBJ2-2; D possibly corresponds to TRBD2 (5 bases). Germline V gives CDR1 SGHRS, CDR2 YFSETQ. Trimming removed 2 bases at V and 1 base at J, with 12 bases between. The CDR3 is made up of 16 amino acids. CDR3 nucleotides: TGCGCCAGCAGCTTTTTATCTGCGGGGAACACCGGGGAGCTGTTTTTT. This translates into CASSFLSAGNTGELFF. Full variable domain (outside the CDR3, taken from reference TRBV5-1 and TRBJ2-2): KAGVTQTPRYLIKTRGQQVTLSCSPISGHRSVSWYQQTPGQGLQFLFEYFSETQRNKGNFPGRFSGRQFSNSRSEMNVSTLELGDSALYLCASSFLSAGNTGELFFGEGSRLTVL.

The table lists this clonotype with many counts. The chain links TRBV24-1 to TRBJ2-1; 7 bases line up with TRBD2. This CDR3 has 18 residues. V lost 3 bases to trimming and J lost 2 bases; unmatched junction nucleotides: 12. Per the germline V gene, CDR1 is KGHDR and CDR2 is SFDVKD. CDR3 bases: TGTGCCACCAGTGATACGTCGACGGCTAGCGGAACCTACAATGAGCAGTTCTTC. Amino acid sequence: CATSDTSTASGTYNEQFF.

This clonotype has at least ten counts. DNA for the CDR3: TGTGCCAGCAGCCAGGGACTAGCGGATCACTACGAGCAGTACTTC. Encoded protein: CASSQGLADHYEQYF. The V call is TRBV5-5, the J call TRBJ2-7; 11 bases agree with TRBD2. CDR3 length equals 15 residues. Per the germline V gene, CDR1 is SGHKS and CDR2 is YYEKEE (reference sequence). The trim removed 4 bases at V and 3 bases at J, leaving 6 bases unmatched.

The rearrangement uses TRBV27 and TRBJ2-3; D possibly uses TRBD1 or TRBD2 (5 bases each). Germline V CDR1 and CDR2: MNHEY, SMNVEV (reference sequence). Trimming removed 3 bases from V and 4 bases from J, with 14 bases in between. The CDR3 is 15 amino acids. CDR3 protein: CASSLGRAVSDTQYF. CDR3 coding DNA: TGTGCCAGCAGTTTGGGACGAGCTGTTTCAGATACGCAGTATTTT.

This rearrangement joins TRBV28 to TRBJ2-5; D is undetermined. This CDR3 has 14 residues. Germline V lookup: CDR1 MDHEN, CDR2 SYDVKM. The V end was cut by 4 bases, the J end by 10 bases, with 19 bases between. As DNA, the CDR3 is TGTGCCAGCAGTTCCATGGGCCCCCCGAGTGGCCAGTACTTC. Amino acid sequence: CASSSMGPPSGQYF.

In this sample, this clonotype turned up many times. The chain couples TRBV10-1 to TRBJ2-7, with 8 bases that match TRBD1. Trimming removed 8 bases from V and 4 bases from J; junction bases left unmatched: 4. The CDR3 consists of 12 residues. Germline V CDR1 and CDR2: WNHNN, SYGVQD (reference sequence). CDR3 loop: CASGRQGYEQYF. CDR3 nucleotide sequence: TGCGCCAGCGGAAGACAGGGGTACGAGCAGTACTTC.

This chain links TRBV6-9 with TRBJ2-2, with 10 bases identical to TRBD2. V was clipped by 8 bases and J by 7 bases; unmatched bases: 13. The CDR3 is 16 amino acids. Germline values: CDR1 MNHGY, CDR2 SVAAGI. The CDR3 spells CASSPSSGRAGGELFF. DNA for the CDR3: TGTGCCAGCTCACCTTCGAGCGGGAGGGCCGGCGGGGAGCTGTTTTTT.

The chain employs TRBV7-9 and TRBJ1-4, with TRBD1 as a possible D gene (6 bases). Per the germline V gene, CDR1 is SEHNR and CDR2 is FQNEAQ (reference sequence). V was cut by 7 bases and J by 6 bases, with 12 bases left in between. The CDR3 contains 13 residues. CDR3 protein: CASTRTVYEKLFF. The CDR3 DNA is TGTGCCAGCACAAGGACAGTTTATGAAAAACTGTTTTTT.

The chain couples TRBV19 to TRBJ2-3; D is undetermined. Germline values: CDR1 LNHDA, CDR2 SQIVND (reference sequence). CDR3 length: 13 amino acids. With 6 bases removed from V and 1 base from J, the gap between germline ends came to 8 bases. Here the CDR3 DNA reads TGTGCCAGTAGGGTGACCGGCACAGATACGCAGTATTTT. Translating gives CASRVTGTDTQYF.

The chain carries TRBV12-3 or TRBV12-4 and TRBJ1-2; weak D call: TRBD1 (6 bases). The ends were cut back, 3 bases at V and 8 bases at J, with 13 bases in the middle. CDR3 length equals 13 residues. The CDR3 reads CASSLGIQGGYTF. CDR3 nucleotides: TGTGCCAGCAGTTTGGGGATCCAGGGGGGCTACACCTTC.

This clonotype was recorded many times. CDR3 in DNA: TGTGCCACCAGTGACCCCGGGACTGCAAACACAGATACGCAGTATTTT. Its protein is CATSDPGTANTDTQYF. The chain is built from TRBV24-1 and TRBJ2-3, with a tentative D call TRBD2 (6 bases). V lost 4 bases, J lost 2 bases, and 15 bases lay in between. CDR1 KGHDR and CDR2 SFDVKD come from the germline V gene. The CDR3 runs to 16 residues.

The chain couples TRBV3-1 to TRBJ2-7; D is perhaps TRBD2 (7 bases). With 0 bases removed from V and 2 bases from J, the gap between germline ends came to 17 bases. CDR3 length equals 17 residues. Looked up from germline, CDR1 is LGHDT and CDR2 is YNNKEL (reference sequence). This chain's CDR3 is CASSQDNRGGDTYEQYF. CDR3 coding DNA: TGTGCCAGCAGCCAAGATAATCGTGGGGGGGACACCTACGAGCAGTACTTC.

By sample fraction, this clonotype is medium-sized. CDR3 amino acids: CAIEGGSLDTQYF. In DNA, the CDR3 is TGTGCCATCGAGGGCGGGAGCTTAGATACGCAGTATTTT. The rearrangement links TRBV10-3 to TRBJ2-3; 7 nucleotides agree with TRBD2. Germline V gives CDR1 ENHRY, CDR2 SYGVKD. The CDR3 is 13 residues long. V gave up 8 bases and J gave up 5 bases; unmatched junction bases: 7.

This clonotype was seen a handful of times. The chain couples TRBV7-9 to TRBJ2-7, with 10 bases aligning to TRBD2. The V gene's germline CDR1 is SEHNR and CDR2 FQNEAQ (reference sequence). This CDR3 comprises 14 residues. J gave up 5 bases and V 5 bases, and 6 bases lay outside the gene matches. In DNA form, the CDR3 reads TGTGCCAGCAGCCCCGGGCTAGCGGGAGACGAGCAGTACTTC. It translates to CASSPGLAGDEQYF.

The chain has TRBV20-1 and TRBJ2-5; a possible D gene is TRBD1 (5 bases). CDR1 is DFQATT, CDR2 SNEGSKA, per germline (reference sequence). V lost 2 bases to trimming and J lost 4 bases, with 14 bases between them. The CDR3 contains 14 residues. The CDR3 nucleotides read TGCAGTGCTAGACACTCTATGGGGCCAGAGACCCAGTACTTC. This encodes CSARHSMGPETQYF.

There are a few counts of this clonotype. The CDR3 nucleotides read TGTGCCAGCAGTCCTCTTCGGACCGGGAAGGGAAACACCATATATTTT. It encodes CASSPLRTGKGNTIYF. J is TRBJ1-3 and V is TRBV6-5; D not resolved. Trimming removed 5 bases at V and 4 bases at J, with 18 bases between. Germline V lookup: CDR1 MNHEY, CDR2 SVGAGI. CDR3 length: 16 residues.

In this sample, this clonotype turned up many times. This chain uses TRBV5-4 with TRBJ1-6, with D unclear. Germline CDR1 SGHNT, CDR2 YYREEE (reference sequence). V gave up 4 bases and J gave up 8 bases, with 22 bases separating them. The CDR3 is 17 residues long. Written as DNA, the CDR3 is TGTGCCAGCAGCAAGGTCGTCAATCCCCACGCGGATTCACCCCTCCACTTT. Protein product: CASSKVVNPHADSPLHF.

This clonotype was detected ten times or more. The V and J genes are TRBV29-1 and TRBJ1-1, with 9 bases identical to TRBD1. Germline V gene lookup returns CDR1 SQVTM and CDR2 ANQGSEA. This CDR3 contains 13 residues. The CDR3 here is CSSQGAQNTEAFF. CDR3 in DNA: TGCAGTTCACAGGGGGCGCAGAACACTGAAGCTTTCTTT.

CDR3 region: CASRQKTSTDTQYF. CDR3 in DNA: TGTGCCAGCAGACAGAAGACAAGCACAGATACGCAGTATTTT. This chain uses TRBV6-2 or TRBV6-3 with TRBJ2-3; no reliable D call. CDR1 MNHEY and CDR2 SVGEGT come from the germline V gene. The CDR3 has 14 residues. Trimming stripped 6 bases from V and 0 bases from J, with 10 bases between.

This clonotype was seen a few times. The chain couples TRBV7-9 to TRBJ1-2; no clear D gene. The CDR3 spans 15 residues. V was clipped by 5 bases and J by 3 bases, with 16 bases between them. CDR1 and CDR2 from the germline V gene are SEHNR and FQNEAQ (reference sequence). The CDR3 sequence: CASSQGGLGYYGYTF. The CDR3 region has the DNA TGTGCCAGCAGCCAAGGTGGGCTGGGGTACTATGGCTACACCTTC.

This clonotype occurred a few times. The chain joins TRBV5-4 to TRBJ2-1; D is uncertain. V was pared by 0 bases and J by 6 bases, with 13 bases between. This CDR3 is 15 amino acids long. The germline V gene has CDR1 SGHNT and CDR2 YYREEE (reference sequence). The CDR3 reads CASSLDSDFPNEQFF. CDR3 nucleotide sequence: TGTGCCAGCAGCTTGGATTCAGACTTCCCCAATGAGCAGTTCTTC.

The V gene is TRBV2, the J gene TRBJ2-1, with D possibly being TRBD1 (6 bases). The V gene's germline CDR1 is SNHLY and CDR2 FYNNEI. Trimming removed 6 bases from V and 5 bases from J, with 8 bases in between. This CDR3 is built from 12 residues. In DNA form, the CDR3 reads TGTGCCAGCAGCAGGACAGACAATGAGCAGTTCTTC. Translation gives CASSRTDNEQFF.

This chain connects TRBV30 to TRBJ1-5; D remains ambiguous. The CDR3 totals 14 residues. The germline CDR1 and CDR2 sequences are GTSNPN and SVGIG (reference sequence). V lost 4 bases and J lost 0, with 10 bases in between. In DNA, the CDR3 is TGTGCCTGGAATCGTGACGGTAGCAATCAGCCCCAGCATTTT. This encodes CAWNRDGSNQPQHF.

The genes are TRBV6-2 or TRBV6-3 and TRBJ2-3, with D perhaps matching TRBD2 (5 bases). Germline assignment: CDR1 MNHEY and CDR2 SVGEGT. Trimming removed 5 bases at V and 0 bases at J, with 15 bases between. This CDR3 has 16 amino acids. The DNA for the CDR3 is TGTGCCAGCAGTATCCCCCGGCGGACTAGCACAGATACGCAGTATTTT. Residues: CASSIPRRTSTDTQYF.

This clonotype came up a few times. The chain has TRBV30 and TRBJ2-7; D perhaps matches TRBD1 (6 bases). The CDR3 is made up of 13 amino acids. The germline V gene encodes CDR1 GTSNPN and CDR2 SVGIG (reference sequence). Trimming removed 5 bases from V and 3 bases from J, with 14 bases in between. CDR3 nucleotide sequence: TGTGCCTGGCAATCGGGACACCTCTACGAGCAGTACTTC. It codes for CAWQSGHLYEQYF.

This clonotype was observed many times. The genes are TRBV5-1 and TRBJ2-5; 11 bases agree with TRBD2. Unmatched junction bases numbered 10, after V lost 4 bases and J lost 5 bases. From germline, CDR1 is SGHRS and CDR2 YFSETQ. This CDR3 has 16 amino acids. This chain's CDR3 is CASSTLLAGDFETQYF. The CDR3 DNA sequence: TGCGCCAGCAGCACCTTACTAGCGGGAGATTTTGAGACCCAGTACTTC.

This clonotype was observed a handful of times. The CDR3 DNA sequence: TGTGCCAGCAGCCCCCGCCCCTTCGATACTAGCACAGATACGCAGTATTTT. Encoded protein: CASSPRPFDTSTDTQYF. V and J are TRBV7-9 and TRBJ2-3; no definite D call. V lost 5 bases and J lost 0, with 18 bases in between. The V gene's germline CDR1 is SEHNR and CDR2 FQNEAQ (reference sequence). The CDR3 runs to 17 residues.